The 29 T cell receptor beta chains presented below share a single source sample, sequenced in a study of precursors of human CD4 cytotoxic T cells. Four sorted CD4+ memory subsets, central memory, effector memory, IL-7R-high TEMRA and IL-7R-negative TEMRA, were UMI-sequenced. TCRdb fed the reads into MiXCR, producing one record per CDR3 protein. Of approximately 700 distinct CDR3 sequences in the sample, 17% were seen once. The material sequenced was memory CD4+ T cells from blood (PBMCs). The receptors come from a human donor in good health.

This clonotype showed up just a few times. The rearrangement joins TRBV10-3 to TRBJ2-3, with no clear D. The CDR3 length is 14 residues. Per germline, CDR1 ENHRY and CDR2 SYGVKD. With 0 bases removed from V and 1 base from J, the gap between germline ends came to 5 bases. The DNA for the CDR3 is TGTGCCATCAGTGAGTCCGGAGGCACAGATACGCAGTATTTT. This sequence encodes CAISESGGTDTQYF.

This sequence joins TRBV6-5 and TRBJ1-1; unclear D gene. The CDR3 is 13 residues long. Trimming cost V 8 bases and J 5 bases, with 15 bases left between them. Germline-derived CDR1 and CDR2 are MNHEY and SVGAGI. The CDR3 region has the DNA TGTGCCAGCGGTCCCCTAGGTGGTACTGAAGCTTTCTTT. Amino acids: CASGPLGGTEAFF.

Turning to this clonotype: A junction boundary mismatches the germline segment, possibly from a read error. V is TRBV7-9 and J is TRBJ2-5; no clear D. Germline V gene lookup returns CDR1 SEHNR and CDR2 FQNEAQ (reference sequence). This CDR3 has 13 residues. The CDR3 bases are TGTGCCAGCAACTTACGGTCCCAAGAGACCCAGTACTTC. Protein: CASNLRSQETQYF.

Relative to its sample, this clonotype is large. The chain combines TRBV15 with TRBJ2-1; no clear D gene. The germline V and J ends were trimmed by 3 bases and 10 bases, with 7 bases remaining between them. Germline CDR1 reads LNHNV; CDR2 reads YYDKDF (reference sequence). The CDR3 extends over 11 amino acids. CDR3 DNA sequence: TGTGCCACCAGCAGCGGCAGCGAGCAGTTCTTC. Protein product: CATSSGSEQFF.

The V gene is TRBV29-1, the J gene TRBJ2-3; weak D call: TRBD2 (6 bases). The CDR3 has 15 residues. CDR1 and CDR2 from the germline V gene are SQVTM and ANQGSEA. V dropped 4 bases and J dropped 4 bases, with 18 bases sitting between them. DNA of the CDR3: TGCAGCGTTGTACCGGGACTTCACCTACCAGATACGCAGTATTTT. This translates into CSVVPGLHLPDTQYF.

To note about this clonotype: It is likely a read error, because the conserved phenylalanine at the end of the CDR3 is missing. The chain recombines TRBV5-1 with TRBJ2-3; unclear D gene. V was shortened by 1 base and J by 4 bases, with 10 bases between the two germline ends. The CDR3 consists of 14 residues. CDR1 is SGHRS and CDR2 is YFSETQ in the germline V gene. The CDR3 loop reads CASSLTNGADTQYL. CDR3 DNA: TGCGCCAGCAGCTTGACAAATGGCGCAGATACGCAGTATTTA.

This chain joins TRBV5-5 and TRBJ2-7, with D tentatively TRBD2 (5 bases). With 2 bases removed from V and 7 bases from J, the gap between germline ends came to 22 bases. CDR3 length equals 16 residues. CDR1 and CDR2 (germline): SGHKS, YYEKEE (reference sequence). The CDR3 spells CASSFDSVGETREQYF. The CDR3 bases are TGTGCCAGCAGCTTTGATTCGGTGGGAGAAACGAGGGAGCAGTACTTC. The variable domain in full, completed from reference TRBV5-5 and TRBJ2-7, reads DAGVTQSPTHLIKTRGQQVTLRCSPISGHKSVSWYQQVLGQGPQFIFQYYEKEERGRGNFPDRFSARQFPNYSSELNVNALLLGDSALYLCASSFDSVGETREQYFGPGTRLTVT.

V is TRBV20-1 and J is TRBJ1-2; no firm D call. The CDR3 runs to 14 residues. CDR1 is DFQATT, CDR2 SNEGSKA, per germline (reference sequence). Trimming left V 2 bases short and J 7 bases short, with 17 bases between. CDR3 nucleotide sequence: TGCAGTGCTAGACATCCTCAGGTCTTCTCTGGCTACACCTTC. The encoded protein is CSARHPQVFSGYTF.

The chain couples TRBV21-1 to TRBJ2-2. TRBV21-1 has pseudogene status. The CDR3 contains 15 residues. This chain's CDR3 is CASSKQAGNTGELFF. CDR3 bases: TGTGCCAGCAGCAAACAGGCAGGGAACACCGGGGAGCTGTTTTTT.

This clonotype was found a few times. The CDR3 here is CSAPREAQETQYF. The CDR3 coding sequence is TGCAGTGCTCCGCGGGAGGCCCAAGAGACCCAGTACTTC. The chain carries TRBV20-1 and TRBJ2-5; 8 nucleotides align to TRBD2. V lost 5 bases and J lost 1; bases outside the gene matches: 3. This CDR3 comprises 13 residues. Per the germline V gene, CDR1 is DFQATT and CDR2 is SNEGSKA (reference sequence).

This chain connects TRBV21-1 to TRBJ2-5; the D call TRBD2 from the table was never checked on the DNA. TRBV21-1 is a documented pseudogene. The CDR3 loop spans 17 amino acids. The CDR3 spells CASSSHRYRSRQETQYF. CDR3 DNA sequence: TGTGCCAGCAGCAGCCACCGCTATCGTAGTCGCCAAGAGACCCAGTACTTC.

This clonotype was seen a few times. The chain links TRBV2 to TRBJ2-3, with 9 bases aligning to TRBD1. V trimming: 6 bases; J trimming: 2 bases; junction bases outside the gene matches: 6. The CDR3 spans 15 residues. Germline assignment: CDR1 SNHLY and CDR2 FYNNEI. This CDR3 is CASRGTGIATDTQYF. CDR3 sequence (DNA): TGTGCCAGCAGGGGGACAGGGATAGCCACAGATACGCAGTATTTT.

The chain is built from TRBV5-1 and TRBJ2-3; no firm D call. The CDR3 sequence is 12 residues long. The germline V and J ends were trimmed by 3 bases and 5 bases, with 7 bases remaining between them. Germline V lookup: CDR1 SGHRS, CDR2 YFSETQ. The CDR3 DNA is TGCGCCAGCAGCTGGCAGTTAGATACGCAGTATTTT. Its protein product is CASSWQLDTQYF.

In this sample, this clonotype turned up a few times. V and J are TRBV10-3 and TRBJ1-1; TRBD1 might be the D (5 bases). Germline assignment: CDR1 ENHRY and CDR2 SYGVKD. Trimming took 0 bases from V and 0 from J, leaving 8 bases between them. The CDR3 consists of 15 residues. Written as DNA, the CDR3 is TGTGCCATCAGTGAGTCACAGGTATTGAACACTGAAGCTTTCTTT. Translated, it gives CAISESQVLNTEAFF.

V usage is TRBV28 and J usage is TRBJ2-2; tentatively, D is TRBD1 (6 bases). Germline assignment: CDR1 MDHEN and CDR2 SYDVKM. Between the trimmed V and J ends, which lost 4 bases and 0 bases, there was a span of 15 bases. The CDR3 loop spans 17 amino acids. The CDR3 DNA reads TGTGCCAGCAGTTCACCGACAGGACTGACGAACACCGGGGAGCTGTTTTTT. Translated: CASSSPTGLTNTGELFF.

This clonotype was picked up a small number of times. The chain is built from TRBV9 and TRBJ2-1; 8 bases align to TRBD2. V shed 0 bases and J 3 bases; nucleotides not matched to a gene: 5. This CDR3 contains 16 residues. Germline loops: CDR1 SGDLS, CDR2 YYNGEE. The CDR3 DNA is TGTGCCAGCAGCGTAGGCCTTAGCGGGGACTACAATGAGCAGTTCTTC. Encoded protein: CASSVGLSGDYNEQFF.

This chain uses TRBV12-3 or TRBV12-4 with TRBJ2-1; D call uncertain. The CDR3 contains 15 residues. Trimming took 11 bases from V and 7 from J, leaving 24 bases between them. The CDR3 spells CAVSLKDLPTNEQFF. The CDR3 region has the DNA TGTGCCGTATCCCTCAAAGACCTACCAACAAATGAGCAGTTCTTC.

J is TRBJ2-1 and V is TRBV4-2; D is uncertain. The CDR3 is 15 amino acids. V was cut by 1 base and J by 8 bases, with 15 bases left in between. Germline CDR1 and CDR2: LGHNA and YNFKEQ. The CDR3 DNA reads as TGTGCCAGCAGCCAAGTAGGTTCCGCGGCGGATGAGCAGTTCTTC. Residues: CASSQVGSAADEQFF.

This clonotype has more than one count but fewer than ten. The chain uses TRBV20-1 and TRBJ2-5; D may be TRBD1 (6 bases). This CDR3 has 15 amino acids. V was trimmed by 1 base and J by 2 bases, leaving 14 bases between them. Germline V gene lookup returns CDR1 DFQATT and CDR2 SNEGSKA (reference sequence). The CDR3 bases are TGCAGTGCTAGAGCCATGGGGACAAATCAAGAGACCCAGTACTTC. Protein product: CSARAMGTNQETQYF.

The chain links TRBV6-5 to TRBJ2-7; perhaps TRBD2 as D (5 bases). Germline lookup yields CDR1 MNHEY and CDR2 SVGAGI. The germline V and J ends were trimmed by 5 bases and 3 bases, with 11 bases remaining between them. The CDR3 is 13 amino acids. The CDR3 coding sequence is TGTGCCAGCAGTCCCGCCGCGGGCTACGAGCAGTACTTC. Translating it yields CASSPAAGYEQYF.

The V call is TRBV27, the J call TRBJ1-5, with no clear D. Germline V lookup: CDR1 MNHEY, CDR2 SMNVEV (reference sequence). Trimming shortened V by 7 bases and J by 3 bases, and 13 bases separated the two germline ends. This CDR3 is built from 14 residues. As DNA, the CDR3 is TGTGCCAGCAACGCTAGGGAAATCAATCAGCCCCAGCATTTT. Residues: CASNAREINQPQHF.

The chain recombines TRBV7-2 with TRBJ2-3, with 7 bases that match TRBD2. The CDR3 is 16 amino acids. J gave up 4 bases and V 6 bases, and 13 bases lay outside the gene matches. Germline loops: CDR1 SGHTA, CDR2 FQGNSA. The CDR3: CASSPSGGRSADTQYF. CDR3 bases: TGTGCCAGCAGTCCTTCCGGCGGGAGATCGGCAGATACGCAGTATTTT.

The chain uses TRBV11-2 and TRBJ2-3; D might be TRBD2 (5 bases). CDR3 length: 15 amino acids. Germline V gene sequence: CDR1 SGHAT, CDR2 FQNNGV. The germline V and J ends were trimmed by 1 base and 9 bases, with 17 bases remaining between them. CDR3 residues: CASSLGFERRRTQYF. In nucleotides, the CDR3 is TGTGCCAGCAGCTTAGGGTTCGAGCGGAGAAGGACGCAGTATTTT.

This chain connects TRBV4-2 to TRBJ1-1; no definite D call. CDR1 is LGHNA and CDR2 is YNFKEQ in the germline V gene. This CDR3 has 12 residues. Trimming cost V 0 bases and J 14 bases, with 13 bases left between them. The chain's CDR3 is CASSQDAPKVFF. Here the CDR3 DNA reads TGTGCCAGCAGCCAAGACGCTCCTAAAGTGTTCTTT.

The rearrangement uses TRBV29-1 and TRBJ1-4, with TRBD1 as a possible D gene (5 bases). Between the trimmed V and J ends, which lost 6 bases and 4 bases, there was a span of 12 bases. This CDR3 comprises 13 residues. Germline loops: CDR1 SQVTM, CDR2 ANQGSEA. CDR3 protein: CSVKGDFNEKLFF. In nucleotides, the CDR3 is TGCAGCGTCAAAGGGGATTTTAATGAAAAACTGTTTTTT.

This clonotype showed up just a few times. J is TRBJ1-4 and V is TRBV5-1, with D possibly being TRBD1 (5 bases). Germline V gene lookup returns CDR1 SGHRS and CDR2 YFSETQ. CDR3 size: 16 residues. Trimming removed 6 bases from V and 0 bases from J, with 15 bases in between. This CDR3 reads CASKRQILATNEKLFF. The CDR3 coding sequence is TGCGCCAGCAAGAGACAGATTTTGGCAACTAATGAAAAACTGTTTTTT.

This clonotype was detected only a few times. V and J are TRBV4-2 and TRBJ2-2; D is tentatively TRBD1 or TRBD2 (5 bases each). CDR3 length: 15 amino acids. Germline V gives CDR1 LGHNA, CDR2 YNFKEQ. Trimming cost V 1 base and J 6 bases, with 12 bases left between them. The CDR3 coding sequence is TGTGCCAGCAGCCAAGGGATCGGGGCTCCCGGGGAGCTGTTTTTT. Its protein product is CASSQGIGAPGELFF.

The chain combines TRBV7-2 with TRBJ1-5; D is undetermined. V dropped 4 bases and J dropped 7 bases, with 14 bases sitting between them. Per the germline V gene, CDR1 is SGHTA and CDR2 is FQGNSA. This CDR3 region has 14 residues. The CDR3 DNA follows: TGTGCCAGCAGCTCTCACCCGGATGCCCAGCCCCAGCATTTT. This sequence encodes CASSSHPDAQPQHF.

The CDR3 here is CASSQDSYEQYV. The CDR3 DNA follows: TGTGCCAGCAGCCAGGACAGCTACGAGCAGTACGTC. The chain is built from TRBV5-4 and TRBJ2-7, with D possibly matching TRBD1 (6 bases). CDR1 SGHNT and CDR2 YYREEE come from the germline V gene (reference sequence). V lost 4 bases and J 3 bases, leaving 8 bases between the germline ends. The CDR3 spans 12 residues.